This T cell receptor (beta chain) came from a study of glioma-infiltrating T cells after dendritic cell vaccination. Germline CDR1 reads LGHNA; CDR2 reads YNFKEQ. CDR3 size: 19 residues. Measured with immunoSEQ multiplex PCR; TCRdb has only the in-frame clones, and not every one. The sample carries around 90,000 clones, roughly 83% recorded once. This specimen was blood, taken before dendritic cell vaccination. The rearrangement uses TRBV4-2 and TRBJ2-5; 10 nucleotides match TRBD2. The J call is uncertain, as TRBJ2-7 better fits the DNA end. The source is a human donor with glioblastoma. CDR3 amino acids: CASSQKRVSGRQQPYEQYF. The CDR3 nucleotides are TGTGCCAGCAGCCAAAAGCGGGTTAGCGGGAGGCAACAACCCTACGAGCAGTACTTC.